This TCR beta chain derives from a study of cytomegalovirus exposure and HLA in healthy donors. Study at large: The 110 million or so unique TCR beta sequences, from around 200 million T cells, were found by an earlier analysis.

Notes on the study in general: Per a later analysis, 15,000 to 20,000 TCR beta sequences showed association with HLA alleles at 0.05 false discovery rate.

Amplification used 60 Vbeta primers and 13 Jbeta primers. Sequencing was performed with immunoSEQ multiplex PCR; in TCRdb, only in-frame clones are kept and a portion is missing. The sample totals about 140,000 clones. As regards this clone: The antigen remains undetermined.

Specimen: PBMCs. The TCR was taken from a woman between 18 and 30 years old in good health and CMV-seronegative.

CDR3 loop: CASRSGNKNTGELFF. CDR3 sequence (DNA): TGTGCCAGCAGATCAGGGAACAAGAACACCGGGGAGCTGTTTTTT. The gene calls are TRBV5-8 and TRBJ2-2, with D perhaps matching TRBD1 (5 bases). CDR1 SGHTS and CDR2 YDEGEE come from the germline V gene. This CDR3 contains 15 residues. V lost 5 bases and J 1 base, leaving 12 bases between the germline ends. The full variable domain, in which reference TRBV5-8 and TRBJ2-2 provide the parts outside the CDR3, is EAGVTQSPTHLIKTRGQQATLRCSPISGHTSVYWYQQALGLGLQFLLWYDEGEERNRGNFPPRFSGRQFPNYSSELNVNALELEDSALYLCASRSGNKNTGELFFGEGSRLTVL.